This TCR beta chain was identified in a study of CD8 T cells in Susac syndrome. An amount of RNA that ranged from roughly 0.45 to 1 ug was reverse transcribed with random hexamers. TCR beta CDR3 was amplified by immunoSEQ covering 54 Vbeta and 13 Jbeta. MiXCR, applied by TCRdb to the immunoSEQ multiplex PCR reads, yields one record per CDR3 protein. The repertoire holds 100,000 to 150,000 distinct CDR3 sequences, roughly 93% seen once, with less than 0.4% in the top ten. This CDR3 contains 13 residues. From germline, CDR1 is SEHNR and CDR2 FQNEAQ (reference sequence). Trimming shortened V by 5 bases and J by 5 bases, and 12 bases separated the two germline ends. TCR beta sequencing covered blood CD8+ and CD4+ T cells.

The chain uses TRBV7-9 and TRBJ2-5; possibly TRBD2 for D (6 bases). This TCR was sampled from a human donor with multiple sclerosis. The sample comprised CD8+ T cells from PBMCs. In DNA form, the CDR3 reads TGTGCCAGCAGCGGGAGACGGGGGGAGACCCAGTACTTC. Amino acid sequence: CASSGRRGETQYF. Supplemented by reference TRBV7-9 and TRBJ2-5, the full variable domain reads DTGVSQNPRHKITKRGQNVTFRCDPISEHNRLYWYRQTLGQGPEFLTYFQNEAQLEKSRLLSDRFSAERPKGSFSTLEIQRTEQGDSAMYLCASSGRRGETQYFGPGTRLLVL.